This is a list of T cell receptor beta chains from one sample in a study of cytomegalovirus exposure and HLA in healthy donors. TCRdb keeps only in-frame clones here, not all; method: immunoSEQ multiplex PCR. In the table there are about 87,000 clones, 65% to 75% of which are singletons. What was sequenced was PBMCs. The receptors were gathered from a man younger than 40 in good health and CMV-seropositive. The CDR3 runs from the conserved cysteine through the conserved F or W. D genes are given only for firm matches. Expanded clones are given a class, and other clones once, few, many or no size at all.

clone_size j_call v_call d_call cdr3_aa cdr3_nt
NA TRBJ2-7 TRBV5-4 NA CASSLQAGALYEQYF TGTGCCAGCAGCTTGCAGGCAGGGGCCCTCTACGAGCAGTACTTC
NA TRBJ1-1 TRBV10-3 NA CAALGGGSFTEAFF TGTGCCGCTTTAGGGGGGGGCAGCTTCACTGAAGCTTTCTTT
NA TRBJ2-1 TRBV6-1 TRBD2 CASRTGLAGVDEQFF TGTGCCAGCAGGACGGGACTAGCGGGGGTCGATGAGCAGTTCTTC
NA TRBJ2-7 TRBV6-6 NA CASSYSQAYEQYF TGTGCCAGCAGTTACTCACAGGCGTACGAGCAGTACTTC
NA TRBJ2-7 TRBV5-1 NA CASSLAAVSSSYEQYF TGCGCCAGCAGCTTGGCCGCAGTCTCAAGCTCCTACGAGCAGTACTTC
NA TRBJ2-7 TRBV6-6 NA CASSSSQGGEQYF TGTGCCAGCAGTTCCTCGCAGGGAGGCGAGCAGTACTTC
NA TRBJ2-2 TRBV5-1 TRBD1 CASSLKATRTTGGLGGELFF TGCGCCAGCAGCTTGAAGGCTACCCGAACGACAGGGGGTTTAGGCGGGGAGCTGTTTTTT
NA TRBJ2-1 TRBV7-8 NA CASSPPAGSYNEQFF TGTGCCAGCAGCCCGCCAGCGGGCTCCTACAATGAGCAGTTCTTC
NA TRBJ1-1 TRBV29-1 NA CSVNGVMNTEAFF TGCAGCGTCAACGGAGTCATGAACACTGAAGCTTTCTTT
NA TRBJ2-1 TRBV6-5 TRBD2 CASSSGGRYNEQFF TGTGCCAGCAGTTCGGGAGGGAGGTACAATGAGCAGTTCTTC
NA TRBJ1-1 TRBV5-6 NA CASSHLNTEAFF TGTGCCAGCAGCCACCTAAACACTGAAGCTTTCTTT
once TRBJ1-3 TRBV7-2 NA CASSLDAGLGNTIYF TGTGCCAGCAGCTTAGACGCTGGGCTCGGAAACACCATATATTTT
NA TRBJ1-2 TRBV27 NA CASSPGVGRDYGYTF TGTGCCAGCAGTCCAGGGGTAGGGAGGGACTATGGCTACACCTTC
NA TRBJ2-1 TRBV7-2 TRBD2 CASRLTSGNEQFF TGTGCCAGCAGACTAACTAGCGGCAATGAGCAGTTCTTC
once TRBJ2-7 TRBV6-1 NA CASSVPIYEQYF TGTGCCAGCAGTGTTCCCATCTACGAGCAGTACTTC
NA TRBJ1-3 TRBV11-2 NA CASSLTGPNSGNTIYF TGTGCCAGCAGCCTGACAGGCCCCAACTCTGGAAACACCATATATTTT
NA TRBJ1-1 TRBV11-3 NA CASSLAAWTEAFF TGTGCCAGCAGCTTAGCCGCGTGGACTGAAGCTTTCTTT